This T cell receptor (beta chain) was sequenced in a study of T cell responses to AZD1222 COVID-19 vaccine. As for the study in general: Second-dose schedules of about 4 or about 12 weeks were combined.

Regarding the study as a whole: Rises in breadth and depth of Spike-specific TCRs came after two AZD1222 doses. Samples come after the peak T cell response, not at day 14. Clonal diversity may have been underestimated, and the donors were mostly white British, with more females than males.

CDR1 LGHNA and CDR2 YSLEER come from the germline V gene. The CDR3 length is 15 residues. Germline trimming cut 5 bases from V and 8 bases from J; bases unmatched to any gene: 11. Points on this clone: Its antigen is unidentified.

Measured with immunoSEQ multiplex PCR; TCRdb has only the in-frame clones, and not every one. The table shows around 130,000 clones, with more than 85% occurring only once. The J gene is TRBJ1-4, the V gene TRBV4-3; 7 bases are shared with TRBD1. The sample was peripheral blood, taken on day 0 of AZD1222 vaccination. This receptor was obtained from an adult in good health. The CDR3 spells CASSRNRGEEEKLFF. CDR3 sequence (DNA): TGCGCCAGCAGCAGAAACAGGGGAGAGGAAGAAAAACTGTTTTTT.